The 7 T cell receptor beta chains presented below share a single source sample, sequenced in a study of shared clonotypes between healthy human individuals. TCRdb's table, derived via immunoSEQ multiplex PCR, lists solely in-frame clones and lacks some. The sample carries about 2 million clones, about 94% recorded once. CD45RO negativity and positive selection for CCR7 defined naive CD8 cells, a population that excluded terminally differentiated effector memory CD45RA+ cells. Sequencing was carried out using naive CD8+ T cells sorted from blood. All receptors derive from a man younger than 30 in good health.

This clone was observed a few times. V and J are TRBV6-1 and TRBJ1-6; maybe TRBD1 (5 bases). V lost 1 base and J lost 7, with 11 bases in between. The germline gives CDR1 MNHNS, CDR2 SASEGT. This CDR3 has 15 amino acids. The CDR3 DNA reads as TGTGCCAGCAGTGAAGTTGGGGGGTACAATTCACCCCTCCACTTT. Its protein is CASSEVGGYNSPLHF.

The chain has TRBV5-8 and TRBJ2-5, with D maybe TRBD1 (6 bases). This CDR3 region has 14 residues. V lost 3 bases to trimming and J lost 5 bases, with 14 bases between them. Germline CDR1 reads SGHTS; CDR2 reads YDEGEE. CDR3 bases: TGTGCCAGCAGCTCCACAGGGATTGTGGAGACCCAGTACTTC. It yields the protein CASSSTGIVETQYF.

The V gene is TRBV10-2, the J gene TRBJ2-7, with TRBD2 matching over 8 bases. This CDR3 is 19 amino acids long. The germline V gene has CDR1 WSHSY and CDR2 SAAADI. The ends lost 2 bases at V and 1 base at J; junction bases unmatched: 16. CDR3 in DNA: TGCGCCAGCAGTGAGACGTTAGCGGGGTGGGGGGTCTTTTCCTACGAGCAGTACTTC. It yields the protein CASSETLAGWGVFSYEQYF.

This sequence joins TRBV14 and TRBJ2-6; possible D gene TRBD1, 6 bases. Germline V gene data show CDR1 as SGHDN and CDR2 as FVKESK. Trimming cost V 3 bases and J 1 base, with 7 bases left between them. This CDR3 is built from 15 residues. The CDR3 spells CASSHTGSGANVLTF. As DNA, the CDR3 is TGTGCCAGCAGCCACACAGGGTCTGGGGCCAACGTCCTGACTTTC.

DNA for the CDR3: TGTGCCAGCAGCTTAGAAGTCACGGGAGGGAGCACAGATACGCAGTATTTT. Its protein is CASSLEVTGGSTDTQYF. The chain is built from TRBV7-9 and TRBJ2-3, with 8 bases fitting TRBD2. Germline CDR1 SEHNR, CDR2 FQNEAQ (reference sequence). The CDR3 consists of 17 residues. The J segment lost 0 bases and the V segment lost 1 base, leaving 6 bases of the junction unmatched.

This chain uses TRBV18 with TRBJ2-5, with 13 nucleotides matching TRBD2. The CDR3 sequence is 15 residues long. Germline CDR1 reads KGHSH; CDR2 reads LQKENI. Losses at the gene ends were 6 bases for V and 5 bases for J; bases not matched to a gene: 6. The CDR3: CASSLGTSGIETQYF. The CDR3 region has the DNA TGTGCCAGCTCTCTGGGGACTAGCGGGATTGAGACCCAGTACTTC.

Worth noting for this clone: This sample includes further DNA sequences coding for the same CDR3. This rearrangement joins TRBV5-6 to TRBJ2-7; a weak D match, TRBD2 (6 bases). Germline V gene lookup returns CDR1 SGHDT and CDR2 YYEEEE. This CDR3 contains 12 residues. Trimming left V 4 bases short and J 4 bases short, with 9 bases between. The CDR3 protein is CASSGDSYEQYF. CDR3 bases: TGTGCCAGCAGCGGGGACTCTTACGAGCAGTACTTC.